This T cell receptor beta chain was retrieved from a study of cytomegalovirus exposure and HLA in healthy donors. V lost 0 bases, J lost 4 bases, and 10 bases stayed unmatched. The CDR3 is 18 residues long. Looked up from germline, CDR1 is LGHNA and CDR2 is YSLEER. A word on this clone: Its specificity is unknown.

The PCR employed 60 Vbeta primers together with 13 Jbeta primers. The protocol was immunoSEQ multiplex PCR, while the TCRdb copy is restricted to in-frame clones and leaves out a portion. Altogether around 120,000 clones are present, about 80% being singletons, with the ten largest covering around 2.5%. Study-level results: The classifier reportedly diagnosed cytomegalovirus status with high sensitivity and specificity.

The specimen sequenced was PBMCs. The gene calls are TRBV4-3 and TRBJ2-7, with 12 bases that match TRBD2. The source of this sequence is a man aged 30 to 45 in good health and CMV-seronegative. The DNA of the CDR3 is TGCGCCAGCAGCCAAGACTACGGACTAGCGGGGTCTGTATACGAGCAGTACTTC. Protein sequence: CASSQDYGLAGSVYEQYF.